Listed below are T cell receptor beta chains from one sample, sequenced in a study of T cells in localized non-small cell lung cancer. Assay used: immunoSEQ multiplex PCR; TCRdb lists only in-frame clones, some missing. The data show roughly 67,000 clones, with just under 85% seen just once and roughly 14% held by the top ten. The sequencing used peripheral blood, collected before any cancer treatment. The receptors stem from a female donor aged 60 or older with stage I lung adenocarcinoma. Each CDR3 is given with its conserved first and last residue. D genes are given only for firm matches. Clone size is given for some rows only: seen once, a few or many times, or a class if the clone is expanded.

>TRBV19|.|TRBJ1-6|.
TGTGCCAGTAGTATGGGCAGCATAAATTCACCCCTCCACTTT
CASSMGSINSPLHF
>TRBV7-9|.|TRBJ2-7|TRBD2
TGTGCCAGCAGCTTAGTGGTGGTTCTCGGGACTAGTTCCTACGAGCAGTACTTC
CASSLVVVLGTSSYEQYF
>TRBV7-3|.|TRBJ2-1|.
TGTGCCAGCAGCTTAAGAGGGGACAATGAGCAGTTCTTC
CASSLRGDNEQFF
>TRBV7-6|.|TRBJ1-1|.
TGTGCCAGCAGCTTAGTTTTGAACACTGAAGCTTTCTTT
CASSLVLNTEAFF
>TRBV19|.|TRBJ2-7|TRBD2
TGTGCCAGTAGTGTGACTAGCGGGATCTACGAGCAGTACTTC
CASSVTSGIYEQYF
>TRBV9|.|TRBJ1-2|.
TGTGCCAGCAGCCCAGGGACGGTAGCTAACTATGGCTACACCTTC
CASSPGTVANYGYTF
>TRBV29-1|.|TRBJ1-1|.
TGCAGCGTTGAGCGGGCCAGGAACACTGAAGCTTTCTTT
CSVERARNTEAFF
>TRBV2|few|TRBJ1-6|TRBD1
TGTGCCAGCGGGACAGGGTATTCACCCCTCCACTTT
CASGTGYSPLHF
>TRBV15|.|TRBJ2-7|.
TGTGCCACCAGCAGAGATAAAAGGGAGCAGTACTTC
CATSRDKREQYF
>TRBV9|.|TRBJ2-5|.
TGTGCCAGCAGCGTAGCCGGGGCTGAGACCCAGTACTTC
CASSVAGAETQYF
>TRBV9|.|TRBJ2-2|.
TGTGCCAGCAGCCCCGGGGCTACGAACACCGGGGAGCTGTTTTTT
CASSPGATNTGELFF
>TRBV7-3|.|TRBJ1-1|.
TGTGCCAGCAGCTCCACAGGGTCCACTGAAGCTTTCTTT
CASSSTGSTEAFF
>TRBV9|.|TRBJ2-7|.
TGTGCCAGCAGCGCCAATACGGGCCCCGCGGAGGAGCAGTACTTC
CASSANTGPAEEQYF
>TRBV9|once|TRBJ2-1|.
TGTGCCAGCAGCGTAGGAGGGAACAATGAGCAGTTCTTC
CASSVGGNNEQFF
>TRBV19|once|TRBJ2-7|TRBD2
TGTGCCAGTAGTTTGGGACTAAACTACGAGCAGTACTTC
CASSLGLNYEQYF
>TRBV5-6|.|TRBJ2-2|.
TGTGCCAGCAGCGCAGCGTCTCGGGACACCGGGGAGCTGTTTTTT
CASSAASRDTGELFF
>TRBV5-1|.|TRBJ2-7|.
TGCGCCAGCAGCGCCGCGGGATCAGTTTACGAGCAGTACTTC
CASSAAGSVYEQYF
>TRBV6-5|medium-sized|TRBJ1-6|.
TGTGCCAGCAGTTACTCCGGGTCTTGGGTTCTCCACTTT
CASSYSGSWVLHF
>TRBV5-6|.|TRBJ2-7|.
TGTGCCAGCAGCTTCAATCTGCCTTCTGGCGAGCAGTACTTC
CASSFNLPSGEQYF
>TRBV30|once|TRBJ1-1|TRBD1
TGTGCCTGGTCAGGGGGGGGGTTTGTCATGAACACTGAAGCTTTCTTT
CAWSGGGFVMNTEAFF
>TRBV30|.|TRBJ1-1|TRBD1
TGTGCCTGGAAGGGACAGGCAAACACTGAAGCTTTCTTT
CAWKGQANTEAFF
>TRBV6-1|.|TRBJ1-2|.
TGTGCCAGCTCGATAAACTTAGTGGGTCCTCGCTACACCTTC
CASSINLVGPRYTF
>TRBV5-6|few|TRBJ1-1|.
TGTGCCAGCAGCTTGAGGAGGGCCATGAACACTGAAGCTTTCTTT
CASSLRRAMNTEAFF
>TRBV9|.|TRBJ2-5|.
TGTGCCAGCAGCGTAGGAAGTGTTGAGGCGGGGTCTGGAGAGACCCAGTACTTC
CASSVGSVEAGSGETQYF
>TRBV5-6|.|TRBJ2-1|.
TGTGCCAGCACCATTGAACGGTTCTACAATGAGCAGTTCTTC
CASTIERFYNEQFF
>TRBV19|.|TRBJ2-1|TRBD2
TGTGCCAGTAGGGGACTAGCGGGAGAGTCCTACAATGAGCAGTTCTTC
CASRGLAGESYNEQFF
>TRBV6-1|.|TRBJ2-5|TRBD1
TGTGCCAGTTCTCGGACAGGCACCCAAGAGACCCAGTACTTC
CASSRTGTQETQYF
>TRBV7-6|few|TRBJ1-5|.
TGTGCCAGCAGCTTGAGAAGTGCTAGCAATCAGCCCCAGCATTTT
CASSLRSASNQPQHF
>TRBV5-1|.|TRBJ1-4|.
TGCGCCAGCAGCACCGGTACAACTAATGAAAAACTGTTTTTT
CASSTGTTNEKLFF
>TRBV6-5|.|TRBJ1-2|.
TGTGCCAGCAGTTACTCTGGGGGAATTAACTATGGCTACACCTTC
CASSYSGGINYGYTF
>TRBV9|once|TRBJ1-6|.
TGTGCCAGCAGCGTTGCAGGTAATTCACCCCTCCACTTT
CASSVAGNSPLHF
>TRBV7-3|.|TRBJ1-1|.
TGTGCCAGCAGCTTAACGGGGGCGAACACTGAAGCTTTCTTT
CASSLTGANTEAFF
>TRBV6-6|.|TRBJ1-4|.
TGTGCCAGCAGTGGCCAATTCAATGAAAAACTGTTTTTT
CASSGQFNEKLFF
>TRBV12-5|.|TRBJ2-3|.
TGTGCTAGTGCAGTCGTCGAGGCAGATACGCAGTATTTT
CASAVVEADTQYF
>TRBV4-1|.|TRBJ2-7|TRBD2
TGCGCCAGCCGCCCCGGACTAGCAGAATCCTACGAGCAGTACTTC
CASRPGLAESYEQYF
>TRBV7-2|medium-sized|TRBJ1-6|.
TGTGCCAGCAGCTTAGTCCAGGGATATGATTCACCCCTCCACTTT
CASSLVQGYDSPLHF
>TRBV11-1|.|TRBJ2-6|.
TGTGCCAGCAGCTTAGCGCAGGGGTTCTCTGGGGCCAACGTCCTGACTTTC
CASSLAQGFSGANVLTF
>TRBV11-2|.|TRBJ1-1|.
TGTGCCAGCAAACCCTCCGGGGGGGGGTCGAACACTGAAGCTTTCTTT
CASKPSGGGSNTEAFF